Described below is a single TCR beta chain sequence and its context. Original data processing: Counts of nucleated cells, estimated from reference gene primer amplification, were obtained. Method: immunoSEQ multiplex PCR; TCRdb's copy keeps in-frame clones and lacks some. The DNA was the basis for D and trimming; V, J and clone size are from that table. This sample carries roughly 59,000 clones, 70% to 80% of them seen once, and the ten largest clones take about 10%. The data were taken from a study of blood T cell repertoires in COVID-19. Overall study context: Collection of acute and convalescent COVID-19 samples took place in the United States, Italy and Spain. T cells, B-cell-depleted T cells, or PBMCs supplied cDNA or gDNA.

Looked up from germline, CDR1 is MDHEN and CDR2 is SYDVKM. The V gene end was trimmed by 5 bases and the J gene end by 12 bases; junction bases not matched to a gene: 9. CDR3 length: 14 residues. The receptor was derived from a human donor in a cohort sampled during active COVID-19. This chain uses TRBV28 with TRBJ1-6; 8 nucleotides match TRBD1. Sample: peripheral blood. The CDR3 DNA follows: TGTGCCAGCAGTCCGAGACAGGGGTGGGTACCCCTCCACTTT. Its protein is CASSPRQGWVPLHF.